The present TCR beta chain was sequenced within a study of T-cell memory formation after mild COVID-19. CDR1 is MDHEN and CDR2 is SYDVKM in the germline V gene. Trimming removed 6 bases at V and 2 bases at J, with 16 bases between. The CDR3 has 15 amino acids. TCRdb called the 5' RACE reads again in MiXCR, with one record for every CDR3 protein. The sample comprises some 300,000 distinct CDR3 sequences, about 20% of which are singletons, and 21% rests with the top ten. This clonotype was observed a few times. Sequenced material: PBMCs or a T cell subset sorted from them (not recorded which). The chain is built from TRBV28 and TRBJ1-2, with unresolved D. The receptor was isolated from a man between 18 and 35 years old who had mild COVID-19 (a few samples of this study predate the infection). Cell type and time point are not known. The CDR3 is CASRFPGRFNYGYTF. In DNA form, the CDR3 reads TGTGCCAGCAGATTCCCCGGCCGTTTCAACTATGGCTACACCTTC.